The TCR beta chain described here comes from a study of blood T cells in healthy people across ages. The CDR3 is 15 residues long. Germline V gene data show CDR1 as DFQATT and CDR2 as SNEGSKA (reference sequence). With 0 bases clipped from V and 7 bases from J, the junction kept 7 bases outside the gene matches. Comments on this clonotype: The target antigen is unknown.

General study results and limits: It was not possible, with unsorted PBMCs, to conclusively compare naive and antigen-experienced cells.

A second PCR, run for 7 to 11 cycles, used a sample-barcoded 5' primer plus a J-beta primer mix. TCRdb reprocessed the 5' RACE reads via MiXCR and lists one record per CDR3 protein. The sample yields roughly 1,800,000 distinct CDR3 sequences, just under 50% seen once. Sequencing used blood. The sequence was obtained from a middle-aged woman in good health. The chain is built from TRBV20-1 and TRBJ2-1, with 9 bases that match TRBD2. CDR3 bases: TGCAGTGCTAGAGATCCTAGCGGGGCTGGGAATGAGCAGTTCTTC. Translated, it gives CSARDPSGAGNEQFF.